The 22 T cell receptor beta chains reported below all come from one sample, sequenced in a study of T cell repertoires in cytomegalovirus infection. In TCRdb, the reads were re-called with MiXCR into one record per CDR3 protein. The table records some 600,000 distinct CDR3 sequences, 20% to 25% of them present only once. Specimen: CD8+ T cells from PBMCs. These receptors all come from a human donor in good health (CMV status not recorded). Some clones in this sample may be carry-over from other donors' samples.

This clonotype has more than one count but fewer than ten. The chain joins TRBV10-3 to TRBJ1-4, with unresolved D. The V end lost 2 bases, the J end lost 0 bases, and 10 bases lay between the germline ends. The germline CDR1 and CDR2 sequences are ENHRY and SYGVKD. CDR3 length equals 16 residues. DNA of the CDR3: TGTGCCATCAGTGAGGGCAACGTTGCAACTAATGAAAAACTGTTTTTT. This codes for CAISEGNVATNEKLFF.

This clonotype was counted a few times. The rearrangement uses TRBV10-3 and TRBJ2-5; TRBD2 might be the D (5 bases). The germline V and J ends were trimmed by 2 bases and 4 bases, with 11 bases remaining between them. The CDR3 totals 14 residues. Germline loops: CDR1 ENHRY, CDR2 SYGVKD. This chain's CDR3 is CAISELVASETQYF. The CDR3 nucleotides read TGTGCCATCAGTGAGCTCGTAGCGTCAGAGACCCAGTACTTC.

The chain carries TRBV28 and TRBJ2-7; 13 bases map to TRBD2. CDR3 length: 17 residues. Germline-derived CDR1 and CDR2 are MDHEN and SYDVKM. In DNA form, the CDR3 reads TGTACCAGCAGTCGACTAGCGGGGGGCCTTAGCTCCTACGAGCAGTACGTC. It encodes CTSSRLAGGLSSYEQYV.

The chain employs TRBV5-1 and TRBJ1-2, with 8 positions matching TRBD1. The length of the CDR3 is 14 residues. V dropped 5 bases and J dropped 3; count of bases not matched to a gene: 6. In germline, CDR1 is SGHRS, CDR2 YFSETQ. The CDR3: CASRRDRGDYGYTF. CDR3 DNA sequence: TGCGCCAGCAGGCGCGACAGGGGCGACTATGGCTACACCTTC.

This chain joins TRBV27 and TRBJ2-7; no clear D gene. The CDR3 runs 14 residues. CDR1 and CDR2 from the germline V gene are MNHEY and SMNVEV (reference sequence). Trimming cost V 5 bases and J 2 bases, with 13 bases left between them. CDR3: CASSGDAGAYEQYF. The CDR3 region has the DNA TGTGCCAGCAGTGGGGATGCCGGAGCCTACGAGCAGTACTTC.

This clonotype appeared a few times. The conserved final phenylalanine or tryptophan is absent from the CDR3, which likely points to a read error. Because the CDR3's place on the DNA is in doubt, the DNA is left out and the CDR3 is given as listed by TCRdb. The chain couples TRBV10-3 to TRBJ2-7; the table's D call TRBD2 went unverified against the DNA. The CDR3 numbers 10 amino acids, ends counted. Germline loops: CDR1 ENHRY, CDR2 SYGVKD. The CDR3 is CAIRTSGGSG.

Remarks on this clonotype: It may be a read error: a sequence one base away is much more abundant. The chain couples TRBV20-1 to TRBJ1-6, with TRBD1 as a possible D gene (5 bases). The V and J ends lost 7 bases and 3 bases respectively, with 31 bases between them. Germline CDR1 and CDR2: DFQATT and SNEGSKA (reference sequence). The CDR3 extends over 20 amino acids. The CDR3 here is CSVPYTSGRAREGYNSPLHF. CDR3 coding DNA: TGCAGTGTTCCCTATACGAGTGGGAGGGCCAGGGAAGGCTATAATTCACCCCTCCACTTT.

The chain employs TRBV12-3 or TRBV12-4 and TRBJ1-1; TRBD1 matches at 7 bases. The V segment lost 7 bases and the J segment 5 bases; nucleotides outside the gene matches: 10. CDR3 length: 14 amino acids. CDR3 amino acids: CASILTGERTEAFF. The CDR3 nucleotides read TGTGCCAGCATACTAACAGGGGAGCGGACTGAAGCTTTCTTT.

This clonotype was picked up many times. V usage is TRBV7-9 and J usage is TRBJ1-1; the match to TRBD1 covers 9 bases. V gave up 3 bases and J gave up 7 bases; unmatched junction bases: 9. From germline, CDR1 is SEHNR and CDR2 FQNEAQ (reference sequence). This CDR3 comprises 15 residues. CDR3 residues: CASSFGTGLLLEAFF. In nucleotides, the CDR3 is TGTGCCAGCAGCTTTGGGACAGGGTTACTCCTTGAAGCTTTCTTT.

There are a few counts of this clonotype. This chain links TRBV7-9 with TRBJ2-1; 7 bases agree with TRBD2. V lost 8 bases to trimming and J lost 7 bases; unmatched junction nucleotides: 5. Per the germline V gene, CDR1 is SEHNR and CDR2 is FQNEAQ (reference sequence). This CDR3 comprises 12 residues. DNA for the CDR3: TGTGCCAGCCTACCCGGGGGGAATGAGCAGTTCTTC. Its translation is CASLPGGNEQFF.

The chain recombines TRBV20-1 with TRBJ2-3; perhaps TRBD2 as D (6 bases). CDR3 length: 14 residues. Between the trimmed V and J ends, which lost 1 base and 0 bases, there was a span of 8 bases. CDR1 DFQATT and CDR2 SNEGSKA come from the germline V gene (reference sequence). CDR3: CSARAGGSTDTQYF. The CDR3, as DNA: TGCAGTGCTAGAGCCGGGGGTAGCACAGATACGCAGTATTTT.

This clonotype was counted a few times. V gene TRBV7-9 combines with J gene TRBJ1-1, with 8 bases fitting TRBD1. V lost 5 bases to trimming and J lost 5 bases; unmatched junction nucleotides: 13. CDR1 SEHNR and CDR2 FQNEAQ come from the germline V gene (reference sequence). The CDR3 covers 16 residues. CDR3 in amino acids: CASSRPRTGRDTEAFF. DNA of the CDR3: TGTGCCAGCAGCCGACCTCGGACAGGGAGGGATACTGAAGCTTTCTTT.

This clonotype has a handful of counts. The rearrangement joins TRBV6-2 or TRBV6-3 to TRBJ1-4, with D maybe TRBD1 (5 bases). V gave up 6 bases and J gave up 6 bases, with 20 bases separating them. The germline CDR1 and CDR2 sequences are MNHEY and SVGEGT. The CDR3 consists of 16 residues. The CDR3 region has the DNA TGTGCCAGCAGCTCTCTACAGGAATCGGTTGATGAAAAACTGTTTTTT. This codes for CASSSLQESVDEKLFF.

The rearrangement uses TRBV7-6 and TRBJ1-1; 7 positions agree with TRBD1. From germline, CDR1 is SGHVS and CDR2 FNYEAQ. After removal of 4 bases from V and 5 bases from J, the junction contained 13 bases not matched to a gene. The CDR3 is made up of 16 amino acids. The CDR3 protein is CASSSGGADSGTEAFF. The CDR3 coding sequence is TGTGCCAGCAGCTCAGGGGGGGCAGACTCGGGGACTGAAGCTTTCTTT.

This chain uses TRBV28 with TRBJ2-5; D might be TRBD1 or TRBD2, each matching 5 bases. CDR1 is MDHEN and CDR2 is SYDVKM in the germline V gene. Trimming removed 5 bases from V and 5 bases from J, with 18 bases in between. The CDR3 loop spans 15 amino acids. The CDR3 sequence is CASSHSRGRWETQYF. In nucleotides, the CDR3 is TGTGCCAGCAGTCACTCGAGGGGCCGTTGGGAGACCCAGTACTTC.

The chain combines TRBV29-1 with TRBJ2-1; 13 positions match TRBD2. The germline V gene encodes CDR1 SQVTM and CDR2 ANQGSEA. J lost 0 bases, V lost 4 bases, and 3 bases had no gene match. The CDR3 spans 16 residues. The DNA of the CDR3 is TGCAGCGTTGGGACTAGCGGGGGAAGCTCCTACAATGAGCAGTTCTTC. It translates to CSVGTSGGSSYNEQFF.

A word on this clonotype: A much larger clone lies one base from this, so it may be a read error. V gene TRBV11-2 combines with J gene TRBJ1-1, with D possibly TRBD1 on 5 matching bases. The germline gives CDR1 SGHAT, CDR2 FQNNGV. The length of the CDR3 is 15 residues. This CDR3 reads CANSPTEGLNTEAFF. CDR3 coding DNA: TGTGCCAACAGCCCCACGGAGGGGCTGAACACTGAAGCTTTCTTT.

The chain links TRBV20-1 to TRBJ2-3, with 11 bases identical to TRBD2. V lost 4 bases and J lost 0; bases outside the gene matches: 9. This CDR3 spans 17 amino acids. Germline V CDR1 and CDR2: DFQATT, SNEGSKA (reference sequence). In DNA form, the CDR3 reads TGCAGTGCTACGCTAGCGGGGGGTTTACAAAGCACAGATACGCAGTATTTT. Translated, it gives CSATLAGGLQSTDTQYF.

The CDR3 here is CASSRLFGSGNQPQHF. In DNA, the CDR3 is TGTGCCAGCAGCCGTCTTTTTGGGAGCGGCAATCAGCCCCAGCATTTT. The genes are TRBV5-3 and TRBJ1-5; D is unresolved. TRBV5-3 is given ORF status, its function remaining uncertain. The ends were cut back, 8 bases at V and 2 bases at J, with 20 bases in the middle. The CDR3 is made up of 16 amino acids.

The rearrangement uses TRBV20-1 and TRBJ1-2; D gene uncertain. V shed 1 base and J shed 6 bases, with 18 bases lying between them. The CDR3 totals 15 residues. Per the germline V gene, CDR1 is DFQATT and CDR2 is SNEGSKA (reference sequence). In nucleotides, the CDR3 is TGCAGTGCTAGAGCCGTAATGGGAGGACTGGATGGCTACACCTTC. Translation: CSARAVMGGLDGYTF.

This clonotype showed up many times. V gene TRBV7-9 combines with J gene TRBJ2-3; 8 nucleotides line up with TRBD2. The V gene's germline CDR1 is SEHNR and CDR2 FQNEAQ (reference sequence). The V segment lost 5 bases and the J segment 0 bases; nucleotides outside the gene matches: 4. This CDR3 is built from 15 residues. The CDR3 region has the DNA TGTGCCAGCAGCCCTAGCGGGCCTAGCACAGATACGCAGTATTTT. Amino acids: CASSPSGPSTDTQYF.

The V and J genes are TRBV20-1 and TRBJ1-6; D gene ambiguous. V lost 4 bases, J lost 5 bases, and 9 bases lay in between. This CDR3 spans 13 amino acids. Germline V gene sequence: CDR1 DFQATT, CDR2 SNEGSKA (reference sequence). CDR3 loop: CSAIGKDNSPLHF. Written as DNA, the CDR3 is TGCAGTGCTATAGGGAAAGATAATTCACCCCTCCACTTT.